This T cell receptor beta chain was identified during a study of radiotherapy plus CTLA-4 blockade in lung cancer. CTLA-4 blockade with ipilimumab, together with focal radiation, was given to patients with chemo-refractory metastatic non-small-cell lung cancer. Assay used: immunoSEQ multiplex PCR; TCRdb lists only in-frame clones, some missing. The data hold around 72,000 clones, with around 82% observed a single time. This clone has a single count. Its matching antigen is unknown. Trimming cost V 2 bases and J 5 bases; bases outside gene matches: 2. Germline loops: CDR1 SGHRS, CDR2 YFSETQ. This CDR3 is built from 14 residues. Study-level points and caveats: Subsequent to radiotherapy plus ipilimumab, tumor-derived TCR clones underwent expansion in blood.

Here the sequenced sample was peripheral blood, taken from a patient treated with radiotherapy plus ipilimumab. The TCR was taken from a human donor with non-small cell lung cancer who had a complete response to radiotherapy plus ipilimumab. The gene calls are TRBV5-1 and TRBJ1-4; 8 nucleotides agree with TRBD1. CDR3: CASSFTGGNEKLFF. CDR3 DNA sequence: TGCGCCAGCAGCTTCACAGGGGGGAATGAAAAACTGTTTTTT. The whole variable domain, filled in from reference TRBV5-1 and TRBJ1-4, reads KAGVTQTPRYLIKTRGQQVTLSCSPISGHRSVSWYQQTPGQGLQFLFEYFSETQRNKGNFPGRFSGRQFSNSRSEMNVSTLELGDSALYLCASSFTGGNEKLFFGSGTQLSVL.